This TCR beta chain was captured by sequencing in a study of radiation and T cells in renal cell carcinoma (dated by TCRdb to 2019 to 2021). In terms of the full investigation: Samples came from a clinical trial, in which primary renal cell carcinomas received 15 Gy stereotactic body radiation therapy followed by nephrectomy 4 weeks later. A total of 4 million to 5 million unique CDR3 nucleotide sequences, encoding some 2,700,000 unique CDR3 amino acid sequences, were found across all 55 or so samples. In total, some 50 samples underwent TCR beta sequencing: about 25 tumors plus 27 peripheral blood samples.

TCR beta libraries were generated from genomic DNA with the immunoSEQ kit, following the manufacturer's recommendations. For library preparation, a first multiplex PCR was performed with proprietary primers, followed by a second PCR in which unique barcodes were added, and bead cleanups were performed after each round. A kit-provided positive control reaction and a negative control reaction were included in every sample batch. The final libraries were assessed on an Agilent 4200 TapeStation D1000 ScreenTape, pooled by volume, and quantified by qPCR. An Illumina NextSeq500 fitted with a MidOutput 150-cycle cartridge performed the sequencing, running 156 Read1 cycles and 15 Index1 cycles with the kit's custom primers. The pooled library was loaded at around 1.1 pM with an approximately 21% PhiX control spike-in. The published analysis was carried out like this. Vendor-processed data were analyzed in R, with a clonotype defined as all T cells sharing the same CDR3 nucleotide sequence. In the clone abundance analyses, frequencies in each sample were normalized to that sample's 10,000 most abundant clones. Public T cell clones, which averaged fewer than five per sample, were excluded before analysis. Tumor-enriched and baseline blood-enriched clonotypes were defined by at least a 32-fold difference in abundance between compartments. A beta-binomial differential abundance model was applied to find clonotypes that expanded or contracted between blood time points. Similarity between tumor and blood repertoires was quantified using the Baroni-Urbani and Buser coefficient, and groups were compared with two-tailed Wilcoxon tests in R. The source is immuneACCESS, and TCRdb retained only in-frame sequences with V and J called. Part of the clones is not carried over; for the studies checked, unresolved V genes explain less than half of this, and the remainder is unexplained. The DNA gave D and trimming, while V, J and clone size come from that table. Present in this sample are 25,000 to 30,000 clones, roughly 80% of which were seen just once. The ten largest clones add up to approximately 30% of the sample.

What the work shows at the level of the full study, not this receptor alone: With a single-armed trial design, the study had no way to address how radiation dose or scheduling affects the TCR repertoire. Changes in the blood repertoire were not tracked past 4 weeks after treatment. An increase in top tumor clonotypes in blood was observed from baseline to 2 weeks post-radiation, followed by contraction by 4 weeks, which was taken to suggest transient expansion of tumor-resident clones. Because pretreatment tumor biopsies were not available, the study could not determine whether clonotypes were already present within the tumor at baseline.

The label giving this sample's time point can be read as: blood 2 weeks post-SBRT. In light of the paper, this sample's treatment or condition label describes: 15 Gy SBRT to primary tumor, nephrectomy 4 weeks later. To follow tumor-enriched clonotypes, peripheral blood was collected serially from radiation-treated patients at baseline and again at 2 weeks and 4 weeks after SBRT. Every patient had renal cell carcinoma of clear cell pathology. Genomic DNA for TCR sequencing was prepared using the QIAamp DNA Blood Mini Kit (Qiagen). Samples were included in the analyses only if all quality control checks were passed. Worth noting for this clone: What this receptor recognizes is not known. The input lacks base qualities; no much larger clone sits a single base away.

This clonotype originated in a man aged 55 to 70 with renal cell carcinoma. This material consisted of blood, taken from a patient whose treatment included radiotherapy and nephrectomy.

The CDR3 sequence is CASSLGTSGRSSYNEQFF. The nucleotides read TGCGCCAGCAGCTTGGGGACTAGCGGGAGAAGCTCCTACAATGAGCAGTTCTTC. The V and J segments used are TRBV5-1 and TRBJ2-1; the junction holds 13 bases that match TRBD2. V is cut back by 0 bases and J by 0 bases, with 3 bases in the junction unmatched. Via the germline V gene, CDR1 is SGHRS and CDR2 YFSETQ. The CDR3 measures 18 amino acids from cysteine to phenylalanine. The kept DNA is CDR3 alone, 54 bases in frame from the first base.